The rows below give T cell receptor beta chains drawn from one sample of a study of cytomegalovirus exposure and HLA in healthy donors. Method: immunoSEQ multiplex PCR; TCRdb's copy keeps in-frame clones and lacks some. The repertoire holds 85,000 to 130,000 clones, with 88% as singletons. The sample taken for sequencing was PBMCs. All receptors come from a woman younger than 35 in good health and CMV-seropositive. CDR3s include the opening cysteine and the closing phenylalanine or tryptophan. A D gene is named only where the DNA matches it firmly. The size entry is marked missing in some rows and otherwise reads once, few, many or a size class.

cdr3_aa: CASSNLAGGIPETQYF; j_call: TRBJ2-5; cdr3_length: 16; clone_size: .; d_call: TRBD2; v_call: TRBV11-2
cdr3_aa: CASSHRPEESTQYF; j_call: TRBJ2-3; cdr3_length: 14; clone_size: .; d_call: .; v_call: TRBV7-6
cdr3_aa: CASSSYYGYTF; j_call: TRBJ1-2; cdr3_length: 11; clone_size: .; d_call: .; v_call: TRBV28
cdr3_aa: CASSAPGQGGNEQFF; j_call: TRBJ2-1; cdr3_length: 15; clone_size: .; d_call: TRBD1; v_call: TRBV11-3
cdr3_aa: CASSVGSVAGTYEQYF; j_call: TRBJ2-7; cdr3_length: 16; clone_size: .; d_call: .; v_call: TRBV9
cdr3_aa: CASSQDETGGSPLHF; j_call: TRBJ1-6; cdr3_length: 15; clone_size: .; d_call: .; v_call: TRBV4-3
cdr3_aa: CASSLSRPGSRGEKLFF; j_call: TRBJ1-4; cdr3_length: 17; clone_size: .; d_call: .; v_call: TRBV7-6
cdr3_aa: CASSDPKGPVGGYTF; j_call: TRBJ1-2; cdr3_length: 15; clone_size: .; d_call: .; v_call: TRBV10-2
cdr3_aa: CASSETSVGGELFF; j_call: TRBJ2-2; cdr3_length: 14; clone_size: .; d_call: TRBD2; v_call: TRBV7-2
cdr3_aa: CASSSRGGARNGSPLHF; j_call: TRBJ1-6; cdr3_length: 17; clone_size: once; d_call: .; v_call: TRBV2
cdr3_aa: CASSSSPQGKENTEAFF; j_call: TRBJ1-1; cdr3_length: 17; clone_size: .; d_call: TRBD1; v_call: TRBV5-1
cdr3_aa: CASGWPPGIPPKKLFF; j_call: TRBJ1-4; cdr3_length: 16; clone_size: .; d_call: .; v_call: TRBV18
cdr3_aa: CASSSRTSGEQETQYF; j_call: TRBJ2-5; cdr3_length: 16; clone_size: .; d_call: TRBD2; v_call: TRBV7-9
cdr3_aa: CASSHRGRETQYF; j_call: TRBJ2-5; cdr3_length: 13; clone_size: .; d_call: TRBD1; v_call: TRBV5-6
cdr3_aa: CASSLVRVSGELFF; j_call: TRBJ2-2; cdr3_length: 14; clone_size: .; d_call: .; v_call: TRBV5-1
cdr3_aa: CASSLTIRETQYF; j_call: TRBJ2-5; cdr3_length: 13; clone_size: .; d_call: .; v_call: TRBV6-6
cdr3_aa: CASSYVGEGELFF; j_call: TRBJ2-2; cdr3_length: 13; clone_size: .; d_call: .; v_call: TRBV6-5
cdr3_aa: CASSELNCLFF; j_call: TRBJ2-2; cdr3_length: 11; clone_size: .; d_call: .; v_call: TRBV10-1
cdr3_aa: CATSTGQFNNSPLHF; j_call: TRBJ1-6; cdr3_length: 15; clone_size: .; d_call: .; v_call: TRBV15
cdr3_aa: CASSSPRGAHTEAFF; j_call: TRBJ1-1; cdr3_length: 15; clone_size: few; d_call: .; v_call: TRBV7-9
cdr3_aa: CASSSGTRASGTQYF; j_call: TRBJ2-3; cdr3_length: 15; clone_size: .; d_call: .; v_call: TRBV7-2
cdr3_aa: CASSPEGPRSKNEKLFF; j_call: TRBJ1-4; cdr3_length: 17; clone_size: .; d_call: .; v_call: TRBV4-3
cdr3_aa: CASSLGAGNTEAFF; j_call: TRBJ1-1; cdr3_length: 14; clone_size: .; d_call: .; v_call: TRBV11-2
cdr3_aa: CSVEVSYEAFF; j_call: TRBJ1-1; cdr3_length: 11; clone_size: .; d_call: .; v_call: TRBV29-1
cdr3_aa: CASIGRGASGNTIYF; j_call: TRBJ1-3; cdr3_length: 15; clone_size: .; d_call: .; v_call: TRBV28
cdr3_aa: CASRGQGTNYGYTF; j_call: TRBJ1-2; cdr3_length: 14; clone_size: .; d_call: .; v_call: TRBV25-1
cdr3_aa: CASSLYGAGGPSIYNEQFF; j_call: TRBJ2-1; cdr3_length: 19; clone_size: .; d_call: TRBD2; v_call: TRBV7-2
cdr3_aa: CASSDSQGSTGELFF; j_call: TRBJ2-2; cdr3_length: 15; clone_size: .; d_call: .; v_call: TRBV6-4
cdr3_aa: CASSYSNSHTDTQYF; j_call: TRBJ2-3; cdr3_length: 15; clone_size: .; d_call: .; v_call: TRBV6-5
cdr3_aa: CASSPGDSLNYGYTF; j_call: TRBJ1-2; cdr3_length: 15; clone_size: .; d_call: TRBD1; v_call: TRBV5-1
cdr3_aa: CASIDYTGGGDEQFF; j_call: TRBJ2-1; cdr3_length: 15; clone_size: few; d_call: TRBD2; v_call: TRBV7-9
cdr3_aa: CASTLSGGTYGYTF; j_call: TRBJ1-2; cdr3_length: 14; clone_size: .; d_call: .; v_call: TRBV6-6
cdr3_aa: CSVARDRGTQYF; j_call: TRBJ2-3; cdr3_length: 12; clone_size: .; d_call: TRBD1; v_call: TRBV29-1
cdr3_aa: CSCPGQGPLGYNEQFF; j_call: TRBJ2-1; cdr3_length: 16; clone_size: .; d_call: TRBD1; v_call: TRBV29-1
cdr3_aa: CASSRGRGSGELFF; j_call: TRBJ2-2; cdr3_length: 14; clone_size: .; d_call: .; v_call: TRBV11-3
cdr3_aa: CASSTSGTGANGYTF; j_call: TRBJ1-2; cdr3_length: 15; clone_size: .; d_call: TRBD1; v_call: TRBV5-6
cdr3_aa: CASSHRLNSYNEQFF; j_call: TRBJ2-1; cdr3_length: 15; clone_size: .; d_call: .; v_call: TRBV14
cdr3_aa: CASSSGLGETEAFF; j_call: TRBJ1-1; cdr3_length: 14; clone_size: few; d_call: .; v_call: TRBV7-6
cdr3_aa: CASSHYRGTSGGNEQFF; j_call: TRBJ2-1; cdr3_length: 17; clone_size: .; d_call: TRBD2; v_call: TRBV28
cdr3_aa: CASSIRQGNQPQHF; j_call: TRBJ1-5; cdr3_length: 14; clone_size: .; d_call: .; v_call: TRBV6-5
cdr3_aa: CAIRENYRVYTF; j_call: TRBJ1-2; cdr3_length: 12; clone_size: .; d_call: .; v_call: TRBV10-3
cdr3_aa: CASSQDSEGTGANVLTF; j_call: TRBJ2-6; cdr3_length: 17; clone_size: .; d_call: .; v_call: TRBV4-3
cdr3_aa: CASSRDSYYNYGYTF; j_call: TRBJ1-2; cdr3_length: 15; clone_size: .; d_call: TRBD1; v_call: TRBV7-9
cdr3_aa: CASSIGTRAKTGELFF; j_call: TRBJ2-2; cdr3_length: 16; clone_size: .; d_call: .; v_call: TRBV19